Listed below are T cell receptor beta chains from one sample, sequenced in a study of blood T cell repertoires in COVID-19. The protocol was immunoSEQ multiplex PCR, while the TCRdb copy is restricted to in-frame clones and leaves out a portion. The repertoire includes approximately 300,000 clones, around nine tenths of them detected once, and approximately 2.5% sits in the top ten. Source material: PBMCs or T cells enriched from blood (not recorded which). The receptors here all came from a man aged 55-75 years who had recovered from COVID-19. Each CDR3 is given with its conserved first and last residue. D genes are given only for firm matches. Only some rows state a clone size, as once, few, many or a class for expanded clones.

d_call: TRBD1
v_call: TRBV18
clone_size: -
j_call: TRBJ1-1
cdr3_aa: CASSPGTGDVAEAFF
cdr3_nt: TGTGCCAGCTCACCCGGGACAGGGGACGTAGCTGAAGCTTTCTTT

d_call: -
v_call: TRBV11-2
clone_size: once
j_call: TRBJ2-3
cdr3_aa: CASSLVEGSLSDTQYF
cdr3_nt: TGTGCCAGCAGCTTAGTTGAGGGTAGCCTCTCCGATACGCAGTATTTT

d_call: TRBD2
v_call: TRBV20-1
clone_size: -
j_call: TRBJ2-1
cdr3_aa: CSASRSSGGNNEQFF
cdr3_nt: TGCAGTGCTAGTCGGTCTAGCGGGGGAAACAATGAGCAGTTCTTC

d_call: -
v_call: TRBV30
clone_size: -
j_call: TRBJ2-7
cdr3_aa: CAWGSALEQYF
cdr3_nt: TGTGCCTGGGGTTCTGCACTCGAGCAGTACTTC

d_call: -
v_call: TRBV5-5
clone_size: -
j_call: TRBJ2-2
cdr3_aa: CASSLAVQVGELFF
cdr3_nt: TGTGCCAGCAGCTTGGCAGTACAGGTCGGGGAGCTGTTTTTT

d_call: TRBD1
v_call: TRBV18
clone_size: once
j_call: TRBJ1-2
cdr3_aa: CASSLDRDYGYTF
cdr3_nt: TGTGCCAGCTCACTGGACAGGGATTATGGCTACACCTTC

d_call: TRBD1
v_call: TRBV7-2
clone_size: -
j_call: TRBJ2-1
cdr3_aa: CASSYQDRGFNEQFF
cdr3_nt: TGTGCCAGCAGCTATCAGGACAGGGGCTTCAATGAGCAGTTCTTC

d_call: TRBD1
v_call: TRBV28
clone_size: -
j_call: TRBJ2-7
cdr3_aa: CATSGTVGEQYF
cdr3_nt: TGTGCCACTTCCGGGACAGTGGGGGAGCAGTACTTC

d_call: TRBD1
v_call: TRBV2
clone_size: -
j_call: TRBJ1-2
cdr3_aa: CASSGDRGPYTF
cdr3_nt: TGTGCCAGCAGTGGGGACAGGGGGCCCTACACCTTC

d_call: TRBD2
v_call: TRBV7-2
clone_size: -
j_call: TRBJ2-1
cdr3_aa: CASSTSGGGYNEQFF
cdr3_nt: TGTGCCAGCAGCACAAGCGGGGGCGGGTACAATGAGCAGTTCTTC

d_call: -
v_call: TRBV6-2/TRBV6-3
clone_size: -
j_call: TRBJ2-7
cdr3_aa: CASSYAGRYEQYF
cdr3_nt: TGTGCCAGCAGTTACGCAGGGAGGTACGAGCAGTACTTC

d_call: TRBD1
v_call: TRBV5-1
clone_size: -
j_call: TRBJ2-3
cdr3_aa: CASRKTGNTDTQYF
cdr3_nt: TGCGCCAGCAGGAAGACAGGGAATACAGATACGCAGTATTTT

d_call: -
v_call: TRBV3-1/TRBV3-2
clone_size: -
j_call: TRBJ2-3
cdr3_aa: CASSHLGHDTQYF
cdr3_nt: TGTGCCAGCAGCCACTTGGGGCATGATACGCAGTATTTT

d_call: -
v_call: TRBV9
clone_size: -
j_call: TRBJ2-7
cdr3_aa: CASSGNTGTDEQYF
cdr3_nt: TGTGCCAGCAGCGGAAACACAGGGACCGACGAGCAGTACTTC

d_call: TRBD1
v_call: TRBV5-4
clone_size: -
j_call: TRBJ1-1
cdr3_aa: CASSADRVNTEAFF
cdr3_nt: TGTGCCAGCAGCGCCGACAGGGTGAACACTGAAGCTTTCTTT

d_call: TRBD1
v_call: TRBV7-9
clone_size: -
j_call: TRBJ1-1
cdr3_aa: CASSLAQGVITEAFF
cdr3_nt: TGTGCCAGCAGCTTAGCACAGGGGGTTATCACTGAAGCTTTCTTT

d_call: -
v_call: TRBV10-2
clone_size: -
j_call: TRBJ1-1
cdr3_aa: CASREHLNRPNTEAFF
cdr3_nt: TGCGCCAGCAGGGAGCACTTGAACAGACCGAACACTGAAGCTTTCTTT

d_call: TRBD1
v_call: TRBV2
clone_size: once
j_call: TRBJ2-7
cdr3_aa: CASSDPDRGYEQYF
cdr3_nt: TGTGCCAGCAGTGATCCGGACAGGGGTTACGAGCAGTACTTC

d_call: -
v_call: TRBV23-1
clone_size: once
j_call: TRBJ1-5
cdr3_aa: CASSQARAGYSNQPQHF
cdr3_nt: TGCGCCAGCAGTCAAGCCAGGGCGGGGTATAGCAATCAGCCCCAGCATTTT

d_call: -
v_call: TRBV6-1
clone_size: -
j_call: TRBJ2-5
cdr3_aa: CASSDLRGNQETQYF
cdr3_nt: TGTGCCAGCAGTGACCTCAGGGGCAACCAAGAGACCCAGTACTTC

d_call: TRBD1
v_call: TRBV27
clone_size: -
j_call: TRBJ1-1
cdr3_aa: CASSPQGILNTEAFF
cdr3_nt: TGTGCCAGCAGTCCACAGGGGATACTGAACACTGAAGCTTTCTTT

d_call: TRBD1
v_call: TRBV28
clone_size: -
j_call: TRBJ1-2
cdr3_aa: CASSSPGQGGGYTF
cdr3_nt: TGTGCCAGCAGTTCACCGGGACAGGGTGGAGGCTACACCTTC

d_call: TRBD1
v_call: TRBV11-3
clone_size: -
j_call: TRBJ1-2
cdr3_aa: CASSPSLGQDVLYGYTF
cdr3_nt: TGTGCCAGCAGCCCATCCTTGGGACAGGACGTATTGTATGGCTACACCTTC

d_call: -
v_call: TRBV7-6
clone_size: -
j_call: TRBJ2-7
cdr3_aa: CASSFRNEQYF
cdr3_nt: TGTGCCAGCAGCTTCAGAAACGAGCAGTACTTC

d_call: TRBD1
v_call: TRBV9
clone_size: -
j_call: TRBJ1-5
cdr3_aa: CASSGDSYQPQHF
cdr3_nt: TGTGCCAGCAGCGGGGACAGCTATCAGCCCCAGCATTTT

d_call: -
v_call: TRBV25-1
clone_size: -
j_call: TRBJ1-6
cdr3_aa: CASSEQGYNSPLHF
cdr3_nt: TGTGCCAGCAGTGAACAGGGCTATAATTCACCCCTCCACTTT

d_call: -
v_call: TRBV6-5
clone_size: -
j_call: TRBJ1-2
cdr3_aa: CASSPTASYGYTF
cdr3_nt: TGTGCCAGCAGTCCAACAGCTTCCTATGGCTACACCTTC

d_call: TRBD1
v_call: TRBV7-2
clone_size: -
j_call: TRBJ1-1
cdr3_aa: CAISTGSTEAFF
cdr3_nt: TGTGCCATCTCGACAGGGAGTACCGAAGCTTTCTTT

d_call: TRBD1
v_call: TRBV2
clone_size: -
j_call: TRBJ2-7
cdr3_aa: CASRWDSYYEQYF
cdr3_nt: TGTGCCAGCAGATGGGACAGCTACTACGAGCAGTACTTC

d_call: -
v_call: TRBV5-1
clone_size: -
j_call: TRBJ1-1
cdr3_aa: CASSFSGDRTTEAFF
cdr3_nt: TGCGCCAGCAGCTTCTCCGGGGATCGAACAACTGAAGCTTTCTTT

d_call: -
v_call: TRBV19
clone_size: -
j_call: TRBJ1-1
cdr3_aa: CASSIGVMNTEAFF
cdr3_nt: TGTGCCAGTAGTATCGGGGTAATGAACACTGAAGCTTTCTTT

d_call: -
v_call: TRBV7-9
clone_size: once
j_call: TRBJ2-5
cdr3_aa: CASSSPDWAIETQYF
cdr3_nt: TGTGCCAGCAGCTCACCGGATTGGGCCATTGAGACCCAGTACTTC

d_call: TRBD1
v_call: TRBV10-3
clone_size: -
j_call: TRBJ2-5
cdr3_aa: CAISARTGDQETQYF
cdr3_nt: TGTGCCATCAGTGCCCGGACAGGGGACCAAGAGACCCAGTACTTC

d_call: -
v_call: TRBV29-1
clone_size: -
j_call: TRBJ1-1
cdr3_aa: CSVGQRRTFF
cdr3_nt: TGCAGCGTCGGTCAGAGGAGAACTTTCTTT

d_call: TRBD1
v_call: TRBV2
clone_size: -
j_call: TRBJ1-2
cdr3_aa: CASSRDRANYGYTF
cdr3_nt: TGTGCCAGCAGTCGGGACAGGGCGAACTATGGCTACACCTTC

d_call: TRBD2
v_call: TRBV29-1
clone_size: -
j_call: TRBJ2-1
cdr3_aa: CSVGEGHEQFF
cdr3_nt: TGCAGCGTTGGGGAGGGGCATGAGCAGTTCTTC

d_call: -
v_call: TRBV30
clone_size: -
j_call: TRBJ1-6
cdr3_aa: CAWTLAPNSPLHF
cdr3_nt: TGTGCCTGGACACTCGCTCCCAATTCACCCCTCCACTTT

d_call: -
v_call: TRBV3-1/TRBV3-2
clone_size: -
j_call: TRBJ2-3
cdr3_aa: CASSGLWGRSTDTQYF
cdr3_nt: TGTGCCAGCAGCGGACTTTGGGGGCGTAGTACAGATACGCAGTATTTT

d_call: -
v_call: TRBV6-6
clone_size: -
j_call: TRBJ2-3
cdr3_aa: CASSYPEQGSTQYF
cdr3_nt: TGTGCCAGCAGTTACCCCGAGCAGGGCTCTACGCAGTATTTT

d_call: TRBD1
v_call: TRBV24-1
clone_size: -
j_call: TRBJ1-6
cdr3_aa: CATSEGQNNSPLHF
cdr3_nt: TGTGCCACCAGTGAGGGACAGAATAATTCACCCCTCCACTTT

d_call: TRBD1
v_call: TRBV7-2
clone_size: -
j_call: TRBJ2-5
cdr3_aa: CASSLGTGYPETQYF
cdr3_nt: TGTGCCAGCAGCTTAGGGACAGGGTATCCAGAGACCCAGTACTTC

d_call: -
v_call: TRBV30
clone_size: -
j_call: TRBJ1-1
cdr3_aa: CAWSALGGVGTEAFF
cdr3_nt: TGTGCCTGGAGTGCCTTGGGGGGGGTAGGCACTGAAGCTTTCTTT